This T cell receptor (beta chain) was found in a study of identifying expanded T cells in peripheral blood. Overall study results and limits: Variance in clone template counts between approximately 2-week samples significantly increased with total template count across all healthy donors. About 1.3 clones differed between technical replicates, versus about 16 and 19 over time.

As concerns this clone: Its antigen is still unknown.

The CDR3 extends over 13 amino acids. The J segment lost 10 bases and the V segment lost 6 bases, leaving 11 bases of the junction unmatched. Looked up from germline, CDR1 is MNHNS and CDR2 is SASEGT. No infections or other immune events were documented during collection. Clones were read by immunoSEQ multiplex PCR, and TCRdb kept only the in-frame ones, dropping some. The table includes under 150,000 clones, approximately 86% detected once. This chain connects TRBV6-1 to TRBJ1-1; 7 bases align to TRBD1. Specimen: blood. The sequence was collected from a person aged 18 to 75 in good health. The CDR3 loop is CASRSDRAPIAFF. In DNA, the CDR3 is TGTGCCAGCAGATCCGACAGGGCCCCGATAGCTTTCTTT.